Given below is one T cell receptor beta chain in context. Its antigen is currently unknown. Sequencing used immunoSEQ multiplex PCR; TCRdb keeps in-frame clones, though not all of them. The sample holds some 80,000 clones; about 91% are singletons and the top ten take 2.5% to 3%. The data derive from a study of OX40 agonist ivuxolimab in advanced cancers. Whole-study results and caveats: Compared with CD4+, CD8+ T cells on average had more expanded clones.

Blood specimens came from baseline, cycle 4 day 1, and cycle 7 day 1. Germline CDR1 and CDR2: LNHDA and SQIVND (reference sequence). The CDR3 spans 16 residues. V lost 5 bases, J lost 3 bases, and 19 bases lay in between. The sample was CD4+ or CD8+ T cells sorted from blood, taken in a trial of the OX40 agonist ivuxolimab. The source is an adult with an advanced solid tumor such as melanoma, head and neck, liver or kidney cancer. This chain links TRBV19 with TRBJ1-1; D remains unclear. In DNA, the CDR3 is TGTGCCAGTAGTCCGGCATGGGCAGGTCAGGACACTGAAGCTTTCTTT. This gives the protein CASSPAWAGQDTEAFF.